The 26 T cell receptor beta chains below were found in one sample sequenced in a study of T-cell reconstitution after alpha-beta-depleted transplantation in children. Using unique molecular identifiers, the investigators prepared the TCRbeta library. MiXCR was run by TCRdb on the PCR reads, yielding one entry per CDR3 protein. The repertoire holds roughly 300,000 distinct CDR3 sequences, with about a tenth as singletons. The sequenced sample was PBMCs from the stem cell graft donor, obtained from the stem cell graft. The receptors were sampled from a human donor who donated a stem cell graft to a child with SCID.

This clonotype showed up just a few times. The chain joins TRBV20-1 to TRBJ1-4; D possibly corresponds to TRBD1 (5 bases). Deletions cut 7 bases from V and 4 bases from J, with 13 bases between. The germline gives CDR1 DFQATT, CDR2 SNEGSKA (reference sequence). The CDR3 is 13 residues long. Here the CDR3 reads CSVLGVGNEKLFF. The CDR3 region has the DNA TGCAGTGTTTTGGGGGTCGGTAATGAAAAACTGTTTTTT.

CDR3 nucleotides: TGCGCCAGCAGCTTGCTCCGGGCTTCCACTGAAGCTTTCTTT. Its translation is CASSLLRASTEAFF. The chain joins TRBV5-1 to TRBJ1-1; D gene uncertain. This CDR3 contains 14 residues. V shed 1 base and J shed 4 bases, with 11 bases lying between them. Germline V gives CDR1 SGHRS, CDR2 YFSETQ.

This clonotype was seen ten or more times. The V gene is TRBV12-3 or TRBV12-4, the J gene TRBJ2-2; D assignment may be TRBD1 or TRBD2 (5 bases each). Trimming shortened V by 5 bases and J by 7 bases, and 17 bases separated the two germline ends. The CDR3 is 15 residues long. CDR3 in amino acids: CASSPRDPYIGELFF. CDR3 bases: TGTGCCAGCAGTCCTCGGGACCCGTATATCGGGGAGCTGTTTTTT.

The rearrangement uses TRBV11-2 and TRBJ2-1; 7 nucleotides align to TRBD2. V lost 5 bases to trimming and J lost 7 bases; unmatched junction nucleotides: 5. The CDR3 has 13 amino acids. Germline V gene sequence: CDR1 SGHAT, CDR2 FQNNGV. The DNA for the CDR3 is TGTGCCAGCAGCGTAACCGGGGGGAATGAGCAGTTCTTC. It encodes CASSVTGGNEQFF. Complete variable domain (other parts from reference TRBV11-2 and TRBJ2-1): EAGVAQSPRYKIIEKRQSVAFWCNPISGHATLYWYQQILGQGPKLLIQFQNNGVVDDSQLPKDRFSAERLKGVDSTLKIQPAKLEDSAVYLCASSVTGGNEQFFGPGTRLTVL.

This clonotype was detected a few times. The chain joins TRBV18 to TRBJ2-7; possible D gene TRBD2, 5 bases. The V end lost 5 bases, the J end lost 7 bases, and 18 bases lay between the germline ends. CDR3 size: 14 residues. CDR1 and CDR2 (germline): KGHSH, LQKENI. CDR3 residues: CASSWERTLGEQYF. CDR3 bases: TGTGCCAGCTCATGGGAGCGGACCCTAGGAGAGCAGTACTTC.

The J gene is TRBJ1-2, the V gene TRBV5-1; tentative D call: TRBD1 (5 bases). The CDR3 totals 14 residues. Germline CDR1 reads SGHRS; CDR2 reads YFSETQ. V lost 1 base to trimming and J lost 4 bases, with 11 bases between them. The DNA of the CDR3 is TGCGCCAGCAGCTTGTCCGGACAAGTCTATGGCTACACCTTC. It specifies CASSLSGQVYGYTF.

The chain has TRBV28 and TRBJ1-6, with D tentatively TRBD1 (5 bases). The CDR3 is 15 residues long. Germline CDR1 MDHEN, CDR2 SYDVKM. V was cut by 4 bases and J by 10 bases, with 17 bases left in between. In DNA, the CDR3 is TGTGCCAGCAGTTCTCGCAGGGTATGGGGGTCACCCCTCCACTTT. It specifies CASSSRRVWGSPLHF.

This clonotype was counted a few times. The gene calls are TRBV18 and TRBJ2-3; D not resolved. Germline lookup yields CDR1 KGHSH and CDR2 LQKENI. The ends were cut back, 3 bases at V and 1 base at J, with 8 bases in the middle. The CDR3 is 14 residues long. CDR3 sequence: CASSPDTRTDTQYF. Here the CDR3 DNA reads TGTGCCAGCTCACCTGACACACGCACAGATACGCAGTATTTT.

This clonotype was seen repeatedly, ten times or more. This chain links TRBV5-6 with TRBJ2-5; 7 nucleotides match TRBD2. Germline values: CDR1 SGHDT, CDR2 YYEEEE. The CDR3 sequence is 14 residues long. V lost 4 bases, J lost 5 bases, and 8 bases stayed unmatched. In nucleotides, the CDR3 is TGTGCCAGCAGCGTAGGACTAGTGTCCGAGACCCAGTACTTC. It encodes CASSVGLVSETQYF.

There are a few counts of this clonotype. The genes are TRBV19 and TRBJ2-2; D possibly corresponds to TRBD2 (6 bases). The germline V and J ends were trimmed by 3 bases and 7 bases, with 15 bases remaining between them. Germline loops: CDR1 LNHDA, CDR2 SQIVND (reference sequence). The CDR3 is 15 residues long. CDR3 coding DNA: TGTGCCAGTAGTATCGCGGGAAGCCGGGTCGGGGAGCTGTTTTTT. It yields the protein CASSIAGSRVGELFF. Full variable domain (outside the CDR3, taken from reference TRBV19 and TRBJ2-2): DGGITQSPKYLFRKEGQNVTLSCEQNLNHDAMYWYRQDPGQGLRLIYYSQIVNDFQKGDIAEGYSVSREKKESFPLTVTSAQKNPTAFYLCASSIAGSRVGELFFGEGSRLTVL.

This clonotype has ten or more counts. This chain links TRBV20-1 with TRBJ2-5; no reliable D call. Deletions cut 3 bases from V and 0 bases from J, with 11 bases between. CDR1 is DFQATT and CDR2 is SNEGSKA in the germline V gene (reference sequence). CDR3 length: 14 residues. The CDR3 region has the DNA TGCAGTGCTAGGGGCCAGACGTACCAAGAGACCCAGTACTTC. Its protein product is CSARGQTYQETQYF.

This clonotype appeared a few times. The chain recombines TRBV12-3 or TRBV12-4 with TRBJ2-7, with TRBD2 as a possible D gene (5 bases). The V gene lost 11 bases and the J gene lost 3 bases, with 29 bases spanning the gap. This CDR3 is 17 amino acids long. The CDR3 DNA is TGTGCCGACCAGGACTGCTATCGCGTCTACTTACTCTACGAGCAGTACTTC. Translated, it gives CADQDCYRVYLLYEQYF.

This chain connects TRBV24-1 to TRBJ2-1; a weak D match, TRBD2 (6 bases). CDR1 and CDR2 from the germline V gene are KGHDR and SFDVKD. With 4 bases removed from V and 0 bases from J, the gap between germline ends came to 9 bases. The CDR3 is 15 amino acids. The CDR3 DNA reads TGTGCCACCAGTGAGATGGGGGGCTCCTACAATGAGCAGTTCTTC. This encodes CATSEMGGSYNEQFF.

The chain joins TRBV25-1 to TRBJ2-7; no definite D call. V lost 5 bases and J 0 bases, leaving 11 bases between the germline ends. The CDR3 loop spans 14 amino acids. Germline CDR1 and CDR2: MGHDK and SYGVNS. The CDR3 bases are TGTGCCAGCAGTTTGGGATCCCGCTCCTACGAGCAGTACTTC. As protein: CASSLGSRSYEQYF.

The chain combines TRBV6-6 with TRBJ1-1; tentative D call: TRBD1 (5 bases). This CDR3 contains 13 residues. Germline loops: CDR1 MNHNY, CDR2 SVGAGI (reference sequence). V lost 6 bases and J 2 bases, leaving 10 bases between the germline ends. Here the CDR3 DNA reads TGTGCCAGCAGGGGGGAACTAAACACTGAAGCTTTCTTT. This gives the protein CASRGELNTEAFF.

This clonotype showed up just a few times. The rearrangement uses TRBV7-9 and TRBJ2-7; 9 nucleotides line up with TRBD1. Losses at the gene ends were 5 bases for V and 3 bases for J; bases not matched to a gene: 5. This CDR3 region has 14 residues. Germline CDR1 and CDR2: SEHNR and FQNEAQ (reference sequence). The CDR3 sequence: CASSGQGFFYEQYF. CDR3 bases: TGTGCCAGCAGCGGACAGGGGTTTTTCTACGAGCAGTACTTC.

This clonotype was recorded a few times. V gene TRBV7-7 combines with J gene TRBJ2-3, with 10 nucleotides matching TRBD2. The CDR3 has 16 residues. The germline gives CDR1 SSHAT, CDR2 FNYEAQ (reference sequence). V gave up 5 bases and J gave up 5 bases; unmatched junction bases: 10. In nucleotides, the CDR3 is TGTGCCAGCAGCAGATTAGCGGGGGGCCGGGGAGATACGCAGTATTTT. Residues: CASSRLAGGRGDTQYF.

The table lists this clonotype with many counts. V and J are TRBV12-3 or TRBV12-4 and TRBJ2-7; no firm D call. This CDR3 is built from 13 residues. V was shortened by 2 bases and J by 0 bases, with 5 bases between the two germline ends. As DNA, the CDR3 is TGTGCCAGCAGTTTATTCATCTCCTACGAGCAGTACTTC. Translating it yields CASSLFISYEQYF.

This clonotype was detected only a few times. This chain uses TRBV29-1 with TRBJ1-1; D gene uncertain. The length of the CDR3 is 12 residues. CDR1 and CDR2 from the germline V gene are SQVTM and ANQGSEA. The CDR3 spells CRAGRENTEAFF. CDR3 in DNA: TGCAGGGCCGGACGGGAGAACACTGAAGCTTTCTTT.

This clonotype appeared a few times. This chain uses TRBV11-2 with TRBJ2-3, with 11 bases that match TRBD2. The CDR3 has 15 amino acids. The V gene's germline CDR1 is SGHAT and CDR2 FQNNGV. After removal of 4 bases from V and 7 bases from J, the junction contained 7 bases not matched to a gene. The CDR3 spells CASSSIAGGHNTQYF. CDR3 coding DNA: TGTGCCAGCAGCTCCATAGCGGGGGGGCACAATACGCAGTATTTT.

This clonotype has only a few counts. The chain carries TRBV11-2 and TRBJ1-1; D is unresolved. CDR1 SGHAT and CDR2 FQNNGV come from the germline V gene. The V end was cut by 1 base, the J end by 2 bases, with 11 bases between. This CDR3 has 15 residues. The CDR3 nucleotides are TGTGCCAGCAGCTTAGTTCTCATCACCAACACTGAAGCTTTCTTT. Its protein product is CASSLVLITNTEAFF.

The V and J genes are TRBV20-1 and TRBJ1-2, with TRBD1 matching 8 bases. The CDR3 extends over 13 amino acids. With 6 bases clipped from V and 0 bases from J, the junction kept 3 bases outside the gene matches. CDR1 DFQATT and CDR2 SNEGSKA come from the germline V gene (reference sequence). This CDR3 is CSAAGGTNYGYTF. The CDR3 nucleotides read TGCAGTGCGGCAGGGGGCACTAACTATGGCTACACCTTC.

This clonotype has just a few counts. The chain carries TRBV29-1 and TRBJ2-5, with D perhaps matching TRBD1 or TRBD2 (5 bases each). The CDR3 has 13 amino acids. V was shortened by 6 bases and J by 5 bases, with 16 bases between the two germline ends. In germline, CDR1 is SQVTM, CDR2 ANQGSEA. CDR3 sequence (DNA): TGCAGCGTAGACCCAGGGTGGGGGGAGACCCAGTACTTC. It codes for CSVDPGWGETQYF.

This clonotype showed up just a few times. The chain has TRBV7-9 and TRBJ1-1; no reliable D call. Germline V gives CDR1 SEHNR, CDR2 FQNEAQ (reference sequence). With 4 bases removed from V and 1 base from J, the gap between germline ends came to 10 bases. The CDR3 is 14 amino acids. CDR3 nucleotides: TGTGCCAGCAGCTGGCTCGAGGGGAACACTGAAGCTTTCTTT. It yields the protein CASSWLEGNTEAFF.

The genes are TRBV18 and TRBJ2-7; D is perhaps TRBD1 (6 bases). Germline V lookup: CDR1 KGHSH, CDR2 LQKENI. V was pared by 3 bases and J by 6 bases, with 12 bases between. The CDR3 consists of 13 residues. The CDR3 protein is CASSPGTGTEQYF. DNA of the CDR3: TGTGCCAGCTCACCCGGCACAGGGACCGAGCAGTACTTC.

The chain carries TRBV7-9 and TRBJ2-7, with 8 bases identical to TRBD1. In germline, CDR1 is SEHNR, CDR2 FQNEAQ (reference sequence). The V segment lost 1 base and the J segment 2 bases; nucleotides outside the gene matches: 4. The CDR3 contains 15 residues. As DNA, the CDR3 is TGTGCCAGCAGCTTAGTTGCACAGGGGGCCTACGAGCAGTACTTC. It encodes CASSLVAQGAYEQYF.